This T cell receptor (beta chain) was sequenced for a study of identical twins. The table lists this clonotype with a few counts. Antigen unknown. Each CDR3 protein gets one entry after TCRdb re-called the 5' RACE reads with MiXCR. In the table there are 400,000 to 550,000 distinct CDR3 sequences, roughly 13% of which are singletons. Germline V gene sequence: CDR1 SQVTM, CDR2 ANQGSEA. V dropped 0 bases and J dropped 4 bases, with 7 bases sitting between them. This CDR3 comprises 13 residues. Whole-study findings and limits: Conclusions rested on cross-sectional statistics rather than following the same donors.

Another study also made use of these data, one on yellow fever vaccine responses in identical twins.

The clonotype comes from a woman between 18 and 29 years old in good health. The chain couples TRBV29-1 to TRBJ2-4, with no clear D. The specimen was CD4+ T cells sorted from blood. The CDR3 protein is CSVEERNKNIQYF. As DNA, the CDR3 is TGCAGCGTTGAAGAGCGGAATAAAAACATTCAGTACTTC.